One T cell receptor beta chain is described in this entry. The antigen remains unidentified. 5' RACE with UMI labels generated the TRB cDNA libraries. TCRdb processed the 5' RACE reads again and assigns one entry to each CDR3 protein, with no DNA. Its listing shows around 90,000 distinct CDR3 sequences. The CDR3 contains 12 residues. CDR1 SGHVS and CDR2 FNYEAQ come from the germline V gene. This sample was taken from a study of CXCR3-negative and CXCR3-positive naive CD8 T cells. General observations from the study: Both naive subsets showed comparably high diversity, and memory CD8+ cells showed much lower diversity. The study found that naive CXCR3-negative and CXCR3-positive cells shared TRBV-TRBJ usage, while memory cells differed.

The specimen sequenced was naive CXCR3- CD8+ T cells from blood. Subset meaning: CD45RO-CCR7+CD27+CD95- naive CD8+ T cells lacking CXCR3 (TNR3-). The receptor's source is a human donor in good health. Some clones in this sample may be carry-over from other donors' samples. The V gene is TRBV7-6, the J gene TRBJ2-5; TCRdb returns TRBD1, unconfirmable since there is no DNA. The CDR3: CASSPLGETQYF.